The present entry profiles one T cell receptor beta chain with its context. The germline gives CDR1 SGDLS, CDR2 YYNGEE. J lost 5 bases, V lost 0 bases, and 7 bases had no gene match. The CDR3 runs to 16 residues. Authors' processing steps: Amplified reference gene primers provided the basis for estimating nucleated cell counts. Assay: immunoSEQ multiplex PCR; the TCRdb copy retains only in-frame clones and omits some. V, J and clone size are taken as reported in that table, and D and trimming were inferred from the DNA itself. The sample shows 150,000 or so clones, over 80% of them seen only once. This sample is drawn from a study of blood T cell repertoires in COVID-19. Overall study context: Spain, Italy and the United States supplied samples that represented acute and convalescent COVID-19.

This sequence was found in a woman in her sixties with acute or convalescent COVID-19. The sequencing input was peripheral blood. The chain joins TRBV9 to TRBJ2-5; TRBD2 matches 10 bases. DNA of the CDR3: TGTGCCAGCAGCGTAGATTTAGCGGGGGGCTTGGAGACCCAGTACTTC. Residues: CASSVDLAGGLETQYF.